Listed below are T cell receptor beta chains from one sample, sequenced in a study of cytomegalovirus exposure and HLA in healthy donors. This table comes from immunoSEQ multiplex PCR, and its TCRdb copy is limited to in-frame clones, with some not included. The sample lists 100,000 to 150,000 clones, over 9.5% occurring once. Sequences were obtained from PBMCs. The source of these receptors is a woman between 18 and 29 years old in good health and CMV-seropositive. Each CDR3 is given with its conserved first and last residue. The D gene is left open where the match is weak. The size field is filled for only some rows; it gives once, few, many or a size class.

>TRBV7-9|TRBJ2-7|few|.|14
TGTGCCAGCAGCTTCCCCCACAGCACCTACGAGCAGTACTTC
CASSFPHSTYEQYF
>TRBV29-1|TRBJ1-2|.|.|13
TGCAGCGCTACCAGGGTGGGGATTGAAGGCTACACCTTC
CSATRVGIEGYTF
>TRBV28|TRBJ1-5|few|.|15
TGTGCCAGCAGATCGCCGGAGGGTTTCAATCAGCCCCAGCATTTT
CASRSPEGFNQPQHF
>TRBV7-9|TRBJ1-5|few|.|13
TGTGCCACTGCAGGGGTAAGCAATCAGCCCCAGCATTTT
CATAGVSNQPQHF
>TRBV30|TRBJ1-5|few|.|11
TGTGCCTGGAGTGTCGGGGGGCCCCAGCATTTT
CAWSVGGPQHF
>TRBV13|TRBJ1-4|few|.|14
TGTGCCAGCAGCTTAGGACTCAATAATGAAAAACTGTTTTTT
CASSLGLNNEKLFF
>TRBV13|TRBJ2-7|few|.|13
TGTGCCAGCAGCTTAGAGGCCCACTACGAGCACTCCTTC
CASSLEAHYEHSF
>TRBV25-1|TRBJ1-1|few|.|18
TGTGCCAGCAGTGAATCCGTACTAGCCGGAGGCGGAAAGACTGAAGCTTTCTTT
CASSESVLAGGGKTEAFF
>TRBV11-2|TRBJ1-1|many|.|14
TGTGCCAGCAGCTCAGGGTTCAGGAACACTGAAGCTTTCTTT
CASSSGFRNTEAFF
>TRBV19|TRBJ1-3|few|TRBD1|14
TGTGCCAGTAGCCGACAGGGGGCTGGAAACACCATATATTTT
CASSRQGAGNTIYF
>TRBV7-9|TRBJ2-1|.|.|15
TGTGCCAGCAGCCACAACATTATCGGGGGAAATGAGCAGTTCTTC
CASSHNIIGGNEQFF
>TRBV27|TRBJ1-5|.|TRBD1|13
TGTGCCAGCAGCCAGGGGGCAGCTCAGCCCCAGCATTTT
CASSQGAAQPQHF
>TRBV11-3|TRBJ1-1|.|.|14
TGTGCCAGCAGCTTATTCGGCGGGAACACTGAAGCTTTCTTT
CASSLFGGNTEAFF
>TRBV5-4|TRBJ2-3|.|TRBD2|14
TGTGCCAGTGGGGCTAGCGGGATGACAGATACGCAGTATTTT
CASGASGMTDTQYF
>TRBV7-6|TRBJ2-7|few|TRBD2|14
TGTGCCACCGCCCTGTGGACTAGAGAGGACGAGCAGTACTTC
CATALWTREDEQYF
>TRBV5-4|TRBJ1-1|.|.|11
TGTGCCAGCAGTTCCGGGTTTGAAGCTTTCTTT
CASSSGFEAFF
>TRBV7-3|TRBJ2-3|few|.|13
TGTGCCAGCAGCACCCGGGACACAGATACGCAGTATTTT
CASSTRDTDTQYF
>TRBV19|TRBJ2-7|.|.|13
TGTGCCAGTGCGACAGGATTAAACTACGAGCAGTACTTC
CASATGLNYEQYF
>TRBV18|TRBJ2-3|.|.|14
TGTGCCAGCTCACCCACCACACAAACAGATACGCAGTATTTT
CASSPTTQTDTQYF
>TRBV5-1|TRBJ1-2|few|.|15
TGCGCCAGCAGGAATATCGGACAGATTAACTATGGCTACACCTTC
CASRNIGQINYGYTF
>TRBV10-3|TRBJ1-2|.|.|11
TGTGCCATCAGTGACGGAGATGGCTACACCTTC
CAISDGDGYTF
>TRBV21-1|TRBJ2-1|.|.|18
TGTGCCAGCAGCCCCCCGCCAAGGGGATATATTGACCACAATGAGCAGTTCTTC
CASSPPPRGYIDHNEQFF
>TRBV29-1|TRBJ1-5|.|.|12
TGCAGCGTCGGACAGAGCAATCAGCCCCAGCATTTT
CSVGQSNQPQHF
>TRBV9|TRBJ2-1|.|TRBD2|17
TGTGCCAGCAGCGTACAGGAGGGAGGGGTCAACTACAATGAGCAGTTCTTC
CASSVQEGGVNYNEQFF
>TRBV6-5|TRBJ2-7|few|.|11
TGTGCCAGCGGGCCTCCCTACGAGCAGTACTTC
CASGPPYEQYF
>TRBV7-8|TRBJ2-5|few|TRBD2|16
TGTGCCAGCAGCACCTGGACTAGCGGATCCCACGAGACCCAGTACTTC
CASSTWTSGSHETQYF
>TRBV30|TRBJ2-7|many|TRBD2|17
TGTGCCTGGAGTGGGACTAGCGGGGCCCTCGACTCCTACGAGCAGTACTTC
CAWSGTSGALDSYEQYF
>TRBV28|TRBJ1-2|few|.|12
TGTGCCAGCAGTCGGGTATCTGTGGGCTACACCTTC
CASSRVSVGYTF
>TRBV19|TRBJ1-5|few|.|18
TGTGCCAGTAGTAAAATACAGGGAAAGGCTCAGGTCAGCCAGCCCCAGCATTTT
CASSKIQGKAQVSQPQHF
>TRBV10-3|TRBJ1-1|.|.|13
TGTGCCATCAGTGGAGGTACGAACACTGAAGCTTTCTTT
CAISGGTNTEAFF
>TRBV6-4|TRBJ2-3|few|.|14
TGTGCCAGCAGTCGATTCGACTCCACAGATACGCAGTATTTT
CASSRFDSTDTQYF
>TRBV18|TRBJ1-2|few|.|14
TGTGCCAGCTCACCCCCGGGACTGACATATGGCTACACCTTC
CASSPPGLTYGYTF
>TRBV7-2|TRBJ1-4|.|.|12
TGTGCCAGCAGCCAAACAGGGGAAAAACTGTTTTTT
CASSQTGEKLFF
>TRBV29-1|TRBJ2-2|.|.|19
TGCAGCGTTGAAGACCGGAGGGGGCCGCGGGCCGCGAACACCGGGGAGCTGTTTTTT
CSVEDRRGPRAANTGELFF
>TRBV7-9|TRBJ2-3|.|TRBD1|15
TGTGCCAGCACAACTGGGGACAGGGTCACAGATACGCAGTATTTT
CASTTGDRVTDTQYF
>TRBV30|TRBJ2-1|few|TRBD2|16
TGTGCCTGGAGTGGGACTAGCGGGAGTTTACACAATGAGCAGTTCTTC
CAWSGTSGSLHNEQFF
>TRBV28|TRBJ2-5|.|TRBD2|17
TGTGCCAGTAAATCACCCGGGACTAGCGGGAACGAGGAGACCCAGTACTTC
CASKSPGTSGNEETQYF
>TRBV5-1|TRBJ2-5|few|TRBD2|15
TGCGCCACCACATGGTCGACTAGCGGCTCAGAGACCCAGTACTTC
CATTWSTSGSETQYF
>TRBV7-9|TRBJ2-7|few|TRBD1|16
TGTGCCAGCCAACCCCTATTGAGGGGGCTCTCCTACGAGCAGTACTTC
CASQPLLRGLSYEQYF
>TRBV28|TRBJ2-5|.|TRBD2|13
TGTGCCAGCAGTTATAGCGGGCAAGAGACCCAGTACTTC
CASSYSGQETQYF
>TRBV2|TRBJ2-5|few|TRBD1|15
TGTGCCAGCAGGACAGGGTTCGCCGCCCAAGAGACCCAGTACTTC
CASRTGFAAQETQYF
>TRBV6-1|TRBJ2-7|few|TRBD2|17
TGTGCCAGCAGTGAATCCCCCCTAGCGGGAGGGGCCTACGAGCAGTACTTC
CASSESPLAGGAYEQYF
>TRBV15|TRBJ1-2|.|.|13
TGTGCCACCAGCAGAGATCAGGCCTATGGCTACACCTTC
CATSRDQAYGYTF
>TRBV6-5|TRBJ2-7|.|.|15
TGTGCCAGCCGTCCTTACGGAGGGAGCTCCTACGAGCAGTACTTC
CASRPYGGSSYEQYF
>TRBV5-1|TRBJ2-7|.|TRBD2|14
TGCGCCAGCAGCCCTAGCGGGGCCCTGGCCGAGCAGTACTTC
CASSPSGALAEQYF
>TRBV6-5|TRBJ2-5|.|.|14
TGTGCCGGCACACCCCAAGAGGTTGGGGAGACCCAGTACTTC
CAGTPQEVGETQYF
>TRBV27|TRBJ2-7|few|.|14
TGTGCCAGCAGCACCCTAGGGGCACTCTACGAGCAGTACTTC
CASSTLGALYEQYF
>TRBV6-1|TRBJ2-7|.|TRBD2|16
TGTGCCAGCAGTGGAGAGGGGGCGGGAGGGTCCTACGAGCAGTACTTC
CASSGEGAGGSYEQYF
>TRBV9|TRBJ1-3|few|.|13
TGTGCCAGCAGCTCTTACTCTGGAAACACCATATATTTT
CASSSYSGNTIYF
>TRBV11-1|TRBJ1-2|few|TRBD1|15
TGTGCCAGCAGCTTAGACCAGGGGGCGCGGTATGGCTACACCTTC
CASSLDQGARYGYTF
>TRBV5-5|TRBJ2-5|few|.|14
TGTGCCAGCACCCCGGGATACCTAGGAGAGACCCAGTACTTC
CASTPGYLGETQYF
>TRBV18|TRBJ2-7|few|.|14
TGTGCCAGCTCACAGTCAGGGTTGAACCACGAGCAGTACTTC
CASSQSGLNHEQYF
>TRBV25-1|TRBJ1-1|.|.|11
TGTGCCAGCACTCTGATGGGCATGGCTTTCTTT
CASTLMGMAFF
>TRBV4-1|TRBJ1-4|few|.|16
TGCGCCAGCAGCCAAGCTCAGGCCTCAACTAATGAAAAACTGTTTTTT
CASSQAQASTNEKLFF
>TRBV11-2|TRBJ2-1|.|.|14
TGTGCCAGCAGCTTTGGGCTACTAGACAATGAGCAGTTCTTC
CASSFGLLDNEQFF
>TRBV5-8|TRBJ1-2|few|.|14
TGTGCCAGCAGCTTTTACAGGACATCACGGGGCTACACCTTC
CASSFYRTSRGYTF